Shown below are 29 T cell receptor beta chains from a single sample sequenced in a study of blood T cell repertoires in COVID-19. Profiled with immunoSEQ multiplex PCR; TCRdb holds only in-frame clones, not every one. The profile covers roughly 180,000 clones, with 65% to 85% appearing a single time and 15% to 20% taken by the ten largest. Sequencing used peripheral blood. The receptor source for this set is a man in his fifties or sixties with active or convalescent COVID-19.

V gene TRBV7-8 combines with J gene TRBJ2-1; D is perhaps TRBD2 (6 bases). The CDR3 covers 15 residues. The germline V gene encodes CDR1 SGHVS and CDR2 FQNEAQ. Between the trimmed V and J ends, which lost 3 bases and 6 bases, there was a span of 15 bases. This CDR3 reads CASSFFRGTGNEQFF. CDR3 DNA: TGTGCCAGCAGCTTCTTTCGCGGGACGGGCAATGAGCAGTTCTTC.

The chain is built from TRBV28 and TRBJ1-1, with D tentatively TRBD1 (6 bases). Germline values: CDR1 MDHEN, CDR2 SYDVKM. The CDR3 totals 13 residues. V lost 5 bases and J lost 1, with 8 bases in between. This CDR3 is CASSKQGNTEAFF. CDR3 bases: TGTGCCAGCAGTAAACAGGGGAACACTGAAGCTTTCTTT.

As for this clone: This same CDR3 is encoded by further DNA sequences in the sample. The rearrangement joins TRBV4-1 to TRBJ2-1; 10 nucleotides match TRBD2. V lost 1 base to trimming and J lost 0 bases; unmatched junction nucleotides: 0. CDR1 and CDR2 from the germline V gene are MGHRA and YSYEKL. The CDR3 runs to 16 residues. The DNA of the CDR3 is TGCGCCAGCAGCCAAGTAGCGGGAGGCTCCTACAATGAGCAGTTCTTC. Protein product: CASSQVAGGSYNEQFF.

This clone has a handful of counts. This chain joins TRBV10-3 and TRBJ2-1, with D possibly TRBD2 on 5 matching bases. The CDR3 spans 13 residues. The germline V gene has CDR1 ENHRY and CDR2 SYGVKD. Trimming removed 6 bases from V and 5 bases from J, with 11 bases in between. Written as DNA, the CDR3 is TGTGCCATCAGAGCCGGGCGGGACAATGAGCAGTTCTTC. Translated, it gives CAIRAGRDNEQFF.

This chain uses TRBV24-1 with TRBJ2-1, with 10 bases lining up with TRBD2. V shed 6 bases and J 6 bases; nucleotides not matched to a gene: 7. The CDR3 spans 15 residues. From germline, CDR1 is KGHDR and CDR2 SFDVKD. CDR3 DNA: TGTGCCACCAGTAGCAGCGGGAGGGCCTCCAATGAGCAGTTCTTC. Its translation is CATSSSGRASNEQFF.

The chain uses TRBV10-3 and TRBJ2-7, with D possibly TRBD2 on 6 matching bases. Trimming took 4 bases from V and 6 from J, leaving 16 bases between them. This CDR3 is 14 amino acids long. From germline, CDR1 is ENHRY and CDR2 SYGVKD. CDR3 protein: CAISAGGGITEQYF. CDR3 in DNA: TGTGCCATCAGTGCGGGCGGCGGGATCACCGAGCAGTACTTC.

The chain uses TRBV5-1 and TRBJ1-1, with D possibly matching TRBD1 (5 bases). This CDR3 has 15 residues. CDR1 SGHRS and CDR2 YFSETQ come from the germline V gene. V lost 1 base to trimming and J lost 2 bases, with 12 bases between them. The CDR3: CASSLSGQGNTEAFF. DNA of the CDR3: TGCGCCAGCAGCTTGTCAGGGCAGGGTAACACTGAAGCTTTCTTT.

This chain links TRBV3-1 (or the pseudogene TRBV3-2) with TRBJ2-2; TRBD2 is a possible D gene (6 bases). Germline CDR1 is LGHDT and CDR2 is YNNKEL (reference sequence). This CDR3 region has 13 residues. V lost 4 bases and J lost 5, with 8 bases in between. Here the CDR3 reads CASSLGGTGELFF. CDR3 coding DNA: TGTGCCAGCAGCCTGGGAGGTACCGGGGAGCTGTTTTTT.

The J gene is TRBJ2-7, the V gene TRBV28, with D perhaps TRBD1 (6 bases). V lost 6 bases to trimming and J lost 7 bases, with 13 bases between them. This CDR3 comprises 12 residues. From germline, CDR1 is MDHEN and CDR2 SYDVKM. CDR3 protein: CASRTGYREQYF. CDR3 nucleotides: TGTGCCAGCAGAACAGGGTACAGGGAGCAGTACTTC.

CDR3 residues: CATSRGQGNYGYTF. The CDR3 DNA is TGTGCCACCAGCAGAGGACAGGGGAACTATGGCTACACCTTC. The chain carries TRBV15 and TRBJ1-2; 8 bases map to TRBD1. This CDR3 has 14 amino acids. V lost 1 base and J lost 2; bases outside the gene matches: 0. Germline assignment: CDR1 LNHNV and CDR2 YYDKDF (reference sequence).

V usage is TRBV27 and J usage is TRBJ2-7, with 7 bases matching TRBD2. This CDR3 contains 13 residues. Unmatched junction bases numbered 5, after V lost 6 bases and J lost 3 bases. Germline V lookup: CDR1 MNHEY, CDR2 SMNVEV (reference sequence). CDR3 sequence: CASRRAGNYEQYF. The CDR3 DNA reads as TGTGCCAGCAGGAGAGCGGGAAACTACGAGCAGTACTTC.

The chain couples TRBV12-3 or TRBV12-4 to TRBJ2-2, with D possibly matching TRBD1 (6 bases). The germline V and J ends were trimmed by 2 bases and 9 bases, with 7 bases remaining between them. The CDR3 sequence is 12 residues long. This CDR3 is CASSLRGRELFF. Written as DNA, the CDR3 is TGTGCCAGCAGTTTAAGGGGGAGGGAGCTGTTTTTT.

This clone was seen just once. The chain carries TRBV13 and TRBJ2-6; D not certain. V lost 1 base, J lost 1 base, and 8 bases lay in between. Germline V gives CDR1 PRHDT, CDR2 FYEKMQ (reference sequence). This CDR3 has 16 residues. The CDR3 sequence: CASSLEFGSGANVLTF. DNA for the CDR3: TGTGCCAGCAGCTTAGAGTTCGGGTCTGGGGCCAACGTCCTGACTTTC.

The genes are TRBV11-3 and TRBJ2-5, with TRBD1 as a possible D gene (5 bases). Germline CDR1 SGHNT, CDR2 YENEEA. This CDR3 has 14 amino acids. The V end lost 5 bases, the J end lost 2 bases, and 12 bases lay between the germline ends. This CDR3 reads CASSQSDTQETQYF. DNA for the CDR3: TGTGCCAGCAGCCAGTCGGACACGCAAGAGACCCAGTACTTC.

V is TRBV19 and J is TRBJ1-3; weak D call: TRBD1 (5 bases). CDR3 length equals 14 residues. V dropped 7 bases and J dropped 2 bases, with 12 bases sitting between them. Germline V CDR1 and CDR2: LNHDA, SQIVND (reference sequence). The CDR3 region has the DNA TGTGCCAGTACATGGGGGGAAGCTGGAAACACCATATATTTT. It specifies CASTWGEAGNTIYF.

In its sample, this clone was seen a few times. The genes are TRBV19 and TRBJ2-1; 10 bases agree with TRBD1. This CDR3 is built from 15 residues. CDR1 and CDR2 (germline): LNHDA, SQIVND (reference sequence). Trimming took 1 base from V and 6 from J; bases not matched to a gene: 3. The CDR3 nucleotides read TGTGCCAGTAGTATAGTATGGACAGGGGGCAATGAGCAGTTCTTC. It yields the protein CASSIVWTGGNEQFF.

The chain has TRBV9 and TRBJ1-2; D gene unclear. CDR1 and CDR2 (germline): SGDLS, YYNGEE. Trimming took off 3 bases at V and 9 bases at J, with 18 bases between the two ends. The CDR3 runs to 14 residues. In DNA, the CDR3 is TGTGCCAGCAGCGGTCCACGAAACCTAAATAGCTACACCTTC. This sequence encodes CASSGPRNLNSYTF.

The chain couples TRBV28 to TRBJ2-7; possible D gene TRBD1, 5 bases. The CDR3 has 15 residues. Germline V lookup: CDR1 MDHEN, CDR2 SYDVKM. Trimming removed 7 bases at V and 3 bases at J, with 19 bases between. DNA for the CDR3: TGTGCCAGCACCCGTTGGGGCCTAGAAATCTACGAGCAGTACTTC. As protein: CASTRWGLEIYEQYF.

The gene calls are TRBV6-5 and TRBJ2-2; the match to TRBD1 covers 12 bases. Germline trimming cut 6 bases from V and 9 bases from J; bases unmatched to any gene: 5. The CDR3 runs to 14 residues. Per germline, CDR1 MNHEY and CDR2 SVGAGI. The chain's CDR3 is CASSRDRGLRELFF. CDR3 in DNA: TGTGCCAGCAGCAGGGACAGGGGGCTCCGGGAGCTGTTTTTT.

The rearrangement uses TRBV25-1 and TRBJ1-2; a possible D gene is TRBD1 (6 bases). CDR1 and CDR2 from the germline V gene are MGHDK and SYGVNS. Trimming left V 5 bases short and J 2 bases short, with 9 bases between. The CDR3 totals 13 residues. CDR3 nucleotide sequence: TGTGCCAGCAGTTGGCAGGGGAACTATGGCTACACCTTC. This codes for CASSWQGNYGYTF.

The chain is built from TRBV5-1 and TRBJ2-3, with 7 bases matching TRBD2. The V segment lost 6 bases and the J segment 4 bases; nucleotides outside the gene matches: 8. This CDR3 is 14 amino acids long. The germline gives CDR1 SGHRS, CDR2 YFSETQ. The CDR3 region has the DNA TGCGCCAGCACGGAGGGAGGGAGGTCAGATACGCAGTATTTT. Translation: CASTEGGRSDTQYF.

The chain couples TRBV9 to TRBJ2-7; perhaps TRBD2 as D (6 bases). The CDR3 consists of 14 residues. Germline CDR1 is SGDLS and CDR2 is YYNGEE. V lost 3 bases, J lost 2 bases, and 12 bases lay in between. CDR3 region: CASSADYAAYEQYF. CDR3 sequence (DNA): TGTGCCAGCAGCGCGGACTACGCCGCCTACGAGCAGTACTTC.

On this clone itself: This same CDR3 is encoded by further DNA sequences in the sample. The chain uses TRBV29-1 and TRBJ1-5; D possibly corresponds to TRBD1 (5 bases). CDR3 length equals 13 residues. Germline V lookup: CDR1 SQVTM, CDR2 ANQGSEA. V lost 7 bases and J lost 0, with 10 bases in between. The CDR3 is CSAQGDSNQPQHF. The CDR3 nucleotides are TGCAGCGCGCAGGGCGATAGCAATCAGCCCCAGCATTTT.

The V and J genes are TRBV10-3 and TRBJ2-2; D call uncertain. Germline V gives CDR1 ENHRY, CDR2 SYGVKD. The CDR3 sequence is 15 residues long. The V gene lost 6 bases and the J gene lost 0 bases, with 11 bases spanning the gap. The CDR3 bases are TGTGCCATCAGGAAAGGCACTACGAACACCGGGGAGCTGTTTTTT. Amino acids: CAIRKGTTNTGELFF.

This clone was counted only a few times. The V call is TRBV6-5, the J call TRBJ2-7; D unclear. The CDR3 has 16 amino acids. CDR1 and CDR2 (germline): MNHEY, SVGAGI. V was clipped by 0 bases and J by 0 bases, with 12 bases between them. The CDR3 loop is CASSYSITRFSYEQYF. In DNA form, the CDR3 reads TGTGCCAGCAGTTACTCGATAACCAGGTTCTCCTACGAGCAGTACTTC.

The chain employs TRBV2 and TRBJ2-7; D remains ambiguous. Trimming pared 7 bases from V and 2 bases from J, leaving 12 bases between. Germline V gene sequence: CDR1 SNHLY, CDR2 FYNNEI. There are 13 residues in the CDR3. The CDR3 DNA reads TGTGCCAGCATGGAGCCTGGCGCCTACGAGCAGTACTTC. Translating gives CASMEPGAYEQYF.

The chain is built from TRBV7-9 and TRBJ2-5, with 8 nucleotides matching TRBD2. The V and J ends lost 4 bases and 1 base, in that order; junction bases with no gene match: 5. From germline, CDR1 is SEHNR and CDR2 FQNEAQ (reference sequence). CDR3 length: 15 amino acids. This CDR3 is CASSSSGRTQETQYF. CDR3 nucleotide sequence: TGTGCCAGCAGCTCTAGCGGGCGTACCCAAGAGACCCAGTACTTC.

This chain uses TRBV12-3 or TRBV12-4 with TRBJ2-7; no clear D gene. The CDR3 totals 13 residues. V was shortened by 4 bases and J by 1 base, with 8 bases between the two germline ends. CDR3 loop: CASSYGGSYEQYF. For the CDR3, the DNA is TGTGCCAGCAGTTACGGCGGTTCCTACGAGCAGTACTTC.

This clone was seen only once. This chain uses TRBV7-3 with TRBJ2-2; 9 positions agree with TRBD1. J gave up 7 bases and V 5 bases, and 8 bases lay outside the gene matches. Per germline, CDR1 SGHTA and CDR2 FQGTGA. The CDR3 is 15 amino acids. The CDR3 is CASSQQGAEGGELFF. The CDR3 nucleotides read TGTGCCAGCAGCCAACAGGGGGCCGAGGGCGGGGAGCTGTTTTTT.